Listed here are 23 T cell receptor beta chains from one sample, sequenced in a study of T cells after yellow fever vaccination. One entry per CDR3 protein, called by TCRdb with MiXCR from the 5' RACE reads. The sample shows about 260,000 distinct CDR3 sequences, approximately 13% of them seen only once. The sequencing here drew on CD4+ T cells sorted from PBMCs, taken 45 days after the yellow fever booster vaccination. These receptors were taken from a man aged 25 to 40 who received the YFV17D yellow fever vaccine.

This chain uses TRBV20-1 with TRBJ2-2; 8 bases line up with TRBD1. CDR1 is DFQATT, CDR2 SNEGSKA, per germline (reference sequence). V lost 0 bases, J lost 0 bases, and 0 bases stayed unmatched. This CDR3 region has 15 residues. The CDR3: CSAREQGANTGELFF. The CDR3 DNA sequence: TGCAGTGCTAGAGAACAGGGGGCGAACACCGGGGAGCTGTTTTTT.

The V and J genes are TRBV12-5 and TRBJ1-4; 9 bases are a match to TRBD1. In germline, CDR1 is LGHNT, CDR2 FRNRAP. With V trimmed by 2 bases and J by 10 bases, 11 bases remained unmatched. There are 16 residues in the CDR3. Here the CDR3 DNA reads TGTGCTAGTGGTTTGACGCCGGGACAGGGTCCCGGAAAACTGTTTTTT. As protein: CASGLTPGQGPGKLFF.

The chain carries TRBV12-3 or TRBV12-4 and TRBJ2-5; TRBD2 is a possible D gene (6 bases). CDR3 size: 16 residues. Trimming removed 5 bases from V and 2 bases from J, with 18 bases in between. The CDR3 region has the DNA TGTGCCAGCAGTCCGGGAGTTCGGGCGGATCAAGAGACCCAGTACTTC. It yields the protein CASSPGVRADQETQYF.

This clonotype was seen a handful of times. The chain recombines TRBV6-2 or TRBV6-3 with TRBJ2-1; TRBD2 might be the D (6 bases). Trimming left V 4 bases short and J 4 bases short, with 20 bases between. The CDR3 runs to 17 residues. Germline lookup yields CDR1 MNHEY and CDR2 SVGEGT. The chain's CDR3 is CASSSYSQGLPYNEQFF. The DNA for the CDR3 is TGTGCCAGCAGTTCATATTCCCAGGGACTCCCATACAATGAGCAGTTCTTC.

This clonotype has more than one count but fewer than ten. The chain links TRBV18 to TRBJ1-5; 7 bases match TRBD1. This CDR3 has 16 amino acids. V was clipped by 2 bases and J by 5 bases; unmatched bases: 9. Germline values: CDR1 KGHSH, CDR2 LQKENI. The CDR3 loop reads CASSPDRAGDDQPQHF. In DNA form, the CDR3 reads TGTGCCAGCTCACCAGACAGGGCGGGGGACGATCAGCCCCAGCATTTT. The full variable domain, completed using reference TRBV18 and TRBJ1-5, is NAGVMQNPRHLVRRRGQEARLRCSPMKGHSHVYWYRQLPEEGLKFMVYLQKENIIDESGMPKERFSAEFPKEGPSILRIQQVVRGDSAAYFCASSPDRAGDDQPQHFGDGTRLSIL.

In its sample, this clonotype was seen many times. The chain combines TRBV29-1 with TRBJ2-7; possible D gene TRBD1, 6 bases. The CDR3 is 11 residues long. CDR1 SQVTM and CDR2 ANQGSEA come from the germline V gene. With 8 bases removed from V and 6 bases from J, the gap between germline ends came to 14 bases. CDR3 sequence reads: CSIWTVSEQYF. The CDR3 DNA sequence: TGCAGCATATGGACAGTTAGCGAGCAGTACTTC.

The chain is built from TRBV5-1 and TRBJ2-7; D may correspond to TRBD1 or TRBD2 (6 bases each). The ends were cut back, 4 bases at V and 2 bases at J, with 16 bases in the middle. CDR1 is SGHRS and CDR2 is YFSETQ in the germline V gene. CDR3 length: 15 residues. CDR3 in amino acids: CASSPGSGQTYEQYF. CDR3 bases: TGCGCCAGCAGCCCCGGGAGTGGACAGACCTACGAGCAGTACTTC.

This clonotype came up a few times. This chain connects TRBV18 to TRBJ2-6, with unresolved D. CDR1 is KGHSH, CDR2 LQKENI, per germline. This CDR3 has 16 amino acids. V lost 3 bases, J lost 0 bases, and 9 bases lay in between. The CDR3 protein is CASSPNSHSGANVLTF. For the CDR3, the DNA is TGTGCCAGCTCACCGAACAGCCACTCTGGGGCCAACGTCCTGACTTTC.

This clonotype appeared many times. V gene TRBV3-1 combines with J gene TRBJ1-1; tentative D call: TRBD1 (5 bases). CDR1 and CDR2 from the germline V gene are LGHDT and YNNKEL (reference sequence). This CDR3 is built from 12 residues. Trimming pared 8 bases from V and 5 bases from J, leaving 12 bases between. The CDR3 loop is CASRAGGTEAFF. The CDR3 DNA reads TGTGCCAGCCGCGCGGGGGGGACTGAAGCTTTCTTT. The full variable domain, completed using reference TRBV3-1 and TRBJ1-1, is DTAVSQTPKYLVTQMGNDKSIKCEQNLGHDTMYWYKQDSKKFLKIMFSYNNKELIINETVPNRFSPKSPDKAHLNLHINSLELGDSAVYFCASRAGGTEAFFGQGTRLTVV.

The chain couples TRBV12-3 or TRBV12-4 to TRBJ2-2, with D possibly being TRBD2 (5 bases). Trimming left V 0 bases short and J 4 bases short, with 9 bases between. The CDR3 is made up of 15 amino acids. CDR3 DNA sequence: TGTGCCAGCAGTTTAGCGGGAGCCCCCACCGGGGAGCTGTTTTTT. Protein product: CASSLAGAPTGELFF.

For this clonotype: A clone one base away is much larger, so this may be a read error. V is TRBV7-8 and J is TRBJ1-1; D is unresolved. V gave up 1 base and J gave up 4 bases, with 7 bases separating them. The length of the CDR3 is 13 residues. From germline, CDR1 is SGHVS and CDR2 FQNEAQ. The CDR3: CASSLDLGTEAFF. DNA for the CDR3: TGTGCCAGCAGCTTAGACTTGGGCACTGAAGCTTTCTTT.

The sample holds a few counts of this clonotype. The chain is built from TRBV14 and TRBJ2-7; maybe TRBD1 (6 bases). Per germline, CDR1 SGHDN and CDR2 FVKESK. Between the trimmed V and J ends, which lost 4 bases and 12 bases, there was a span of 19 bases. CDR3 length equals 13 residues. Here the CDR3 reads CASSPRARGDLYF. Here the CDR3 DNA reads TGTGCCAGCAGCCCCCGGGCCAGGGGAGACCTGTACTTC.

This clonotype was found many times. CDR3 loop: CAIAHTGGPYEQYF. The CDR3 DNA is TGTGCCATCGCCCATACGGGAGGGCCCTACGAGCAGTACTTC. This chain joins TRBV10-3 and TRBJ2-7; 8 bases agree with TRBD2. Germline lookup yields CDR1 ENHRY and CDR2 SYGVKD. The CDR3 runs to 14 residues. The trim removed 8 bases at V and 2 bases at J, leaving 8 bases unmatched.

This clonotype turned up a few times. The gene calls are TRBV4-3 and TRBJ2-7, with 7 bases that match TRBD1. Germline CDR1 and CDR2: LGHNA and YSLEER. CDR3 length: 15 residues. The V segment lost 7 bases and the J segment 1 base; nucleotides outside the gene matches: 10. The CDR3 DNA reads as TGCGCCAGCAAGGTCGGTCCGGGACAGTCCTACGAGCAGTACTTC. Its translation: CASKVGPGQSYEQYF.

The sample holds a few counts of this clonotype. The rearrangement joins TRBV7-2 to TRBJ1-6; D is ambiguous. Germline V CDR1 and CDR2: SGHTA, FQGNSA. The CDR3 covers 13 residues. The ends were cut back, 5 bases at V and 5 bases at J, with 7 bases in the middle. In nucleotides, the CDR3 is TGTGCCAGCAGCCTGTTCGATAATTCACCCCTCCACTTT. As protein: CASSLFDNSPLHF.

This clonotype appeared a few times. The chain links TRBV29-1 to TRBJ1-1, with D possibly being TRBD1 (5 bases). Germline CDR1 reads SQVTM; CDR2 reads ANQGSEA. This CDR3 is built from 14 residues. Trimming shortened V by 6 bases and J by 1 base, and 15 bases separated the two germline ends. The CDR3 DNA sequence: TGCAGCGTGGGACTAGGGGTGAGGAACACTGAAGCTTTCTTT. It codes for CSVGLGVRNTEAFF.

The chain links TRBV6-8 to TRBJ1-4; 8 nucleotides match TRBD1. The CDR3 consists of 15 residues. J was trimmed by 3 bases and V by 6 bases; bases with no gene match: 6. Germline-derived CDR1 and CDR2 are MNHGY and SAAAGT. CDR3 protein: CASRRPGQANEKLFF. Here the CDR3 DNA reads TGTGCCAGCAGGCGACCGGGACAGGCTAATGAAAAACTGTTTTTT.

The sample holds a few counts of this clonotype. DNA for the CDR3: TGTGCCAGCAGCTCACGACAGGAACAGGGAGCCAAAAACATTCAGTACTTC. Its translation is CASSSRQEQGAKNIQYF. The chain is built from TRBV5-5 and TRBJ2-4; D perhaps matches TRBD1 (6 bases). CDR1 is SGHKS, CDR2 YYEKEE, per germline (reference sequence). With 3 bases removed from V and 0 bases from J, the gap between germline ends came to 16 bases. The CDR3 runs 17 residues.

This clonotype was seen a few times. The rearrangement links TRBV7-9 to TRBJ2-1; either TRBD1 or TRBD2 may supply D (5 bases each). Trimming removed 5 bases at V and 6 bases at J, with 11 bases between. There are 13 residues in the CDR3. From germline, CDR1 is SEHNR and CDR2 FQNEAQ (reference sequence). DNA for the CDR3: TGTGCCAGCAGCACCGGGACCTTCAATGAGCAGTTCTTC. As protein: CASSTGTFNEQFF.

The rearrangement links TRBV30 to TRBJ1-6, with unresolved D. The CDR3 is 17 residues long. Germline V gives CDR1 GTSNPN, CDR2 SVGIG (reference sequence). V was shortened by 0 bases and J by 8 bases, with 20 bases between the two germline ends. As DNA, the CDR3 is TGTGCCTGGAGTGTCGGTCCCATGACTAGGAGGGATTCACCCCTCCACTTT. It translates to CAWSVGPMTRRDSPLHF. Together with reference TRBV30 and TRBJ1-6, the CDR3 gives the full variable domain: SQTIHQWPATLVQPVGSPLSLECTVEGTSNPNLYWYRQAAGRGLQLLFYSVGIGQISSEVPQNLSASRPQDRQFILSSKKLLLSDSGFYLCAWSVGPMTRRDSPLHFGNGTRLTVT.

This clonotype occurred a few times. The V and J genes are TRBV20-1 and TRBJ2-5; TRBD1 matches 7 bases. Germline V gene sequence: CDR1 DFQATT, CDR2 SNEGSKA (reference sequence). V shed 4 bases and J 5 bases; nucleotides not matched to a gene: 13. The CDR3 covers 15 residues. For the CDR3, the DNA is TGCAGTGCTACCGGAGTGAGGGGGCTGGGGGAGACCCAGTACTTC. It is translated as CSATGVRGLGETQYF.

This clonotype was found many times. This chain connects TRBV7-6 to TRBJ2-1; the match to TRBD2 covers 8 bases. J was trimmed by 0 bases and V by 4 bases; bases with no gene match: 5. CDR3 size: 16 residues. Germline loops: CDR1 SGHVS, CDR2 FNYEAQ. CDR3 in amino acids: CASSSTSGPSYNEQFF. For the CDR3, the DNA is TGTGCCAGCAGCTCCACTAGCGGTCCCTCCTACAATGAGCAGTTCTTC.

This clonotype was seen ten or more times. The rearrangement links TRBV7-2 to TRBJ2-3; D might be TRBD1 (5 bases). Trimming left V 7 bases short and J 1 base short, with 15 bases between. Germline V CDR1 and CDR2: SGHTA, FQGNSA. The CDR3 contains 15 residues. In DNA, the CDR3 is TGTGCCAGCACCCTAGGGGCCGGCGGCACAGATACGCAGTATTTT. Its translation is CASTLGAGGTDTQYF.